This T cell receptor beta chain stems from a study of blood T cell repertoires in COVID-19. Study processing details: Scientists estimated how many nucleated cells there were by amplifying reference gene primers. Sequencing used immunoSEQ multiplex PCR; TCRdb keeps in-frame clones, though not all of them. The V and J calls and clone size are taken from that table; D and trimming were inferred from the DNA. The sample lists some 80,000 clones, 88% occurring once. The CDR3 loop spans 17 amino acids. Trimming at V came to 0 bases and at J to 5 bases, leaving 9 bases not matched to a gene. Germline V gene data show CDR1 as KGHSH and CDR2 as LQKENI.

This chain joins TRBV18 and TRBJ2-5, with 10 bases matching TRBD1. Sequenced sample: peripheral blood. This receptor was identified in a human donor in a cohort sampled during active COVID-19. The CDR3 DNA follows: TGTGCCAGCTCACCACCCGGGACAGGGGCCCGGAGGGAGACCCAGTACTTC. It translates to CASSPPGTGARRETQYF. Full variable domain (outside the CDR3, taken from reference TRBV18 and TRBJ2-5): NAGVMQNPRHLVRRRGQEARLRCSPMKGHSHVYWYRQLPEEGLKFMVYLQKENIIDESGMPKERFSAEFPKEGPSILRIQQVVRGDSAAYFCASSPPGTGARRETQYFGPGTRLLVL.